The T cell receptor beta chain described here comes from a study of CD8 T cells in Susac syndrome. Reverse transcription used about 0.5 to 1 ug RNA and random hexamers. Across 54 Vbeta and 13 Jbeta, immunoSEQ multiplex PCR amplified TCR beta CDR3. TCRdb passed the immunoSEQ multiplex PCR reads through MiXCR, listing each CDR3 protein once. The sample contains about 210,000 distinct CDR3 sequences, about 95% of which appear only once. Remarks on this clonotype: Its antigen is unidentified.

Sequencing of TCR beta was carried out in blood CD8+ and CD4+ T cells. Study outcomes and limitations: It was acknowledged in the study that its TCR sequencing and HLA analysis involved a relatively small number of individuals.

The germline CDR1 and CDR2 sequences are SQVTM and ANQGSEA. Trimming removed 1 base at V and 5 bases at J, with 14 bases between. The CDR3 totals 14 residues. The chain has TRBV29-1 and TRBJ1-1; D may be TRBD1 (6 bases). Sequenced: CD4+ T cells from PBMCs. The origin of this receptor is a human donor with multiple sclerosis. The CDR3 is CSVEVQGRGTEAFF. The CDR3 DNA sequence: TGCAGCGTTGAAGTGCAGGGGCGGGGTACTGAAGCTTTCTTT.